This TCR beta chain was recorded in a study of cytomegalovirus exposure and HLA in healthy donors. Study-wide points: There was a cluster of highly shared sequence variants that was likely a sequencing artifact. Researchers catalogued about 160 TCR beta chains as cytomegalovirus-associated. HLA allele associations emerged for roughly 17,000 TCR beta sequences in a later analysis, at 0.05 false discovery rate. Rates of TCR association differed by HLA locus in a later analysis, with DRB1 highest and HLA-C lowest.

About this clone: Its antigen is still unknown.

CDR1 is SQVTM and CDR2 is ANQGSEA in the germline V gene. The CDR3 contains 14 residues. The PCR was carried out with 60 Vbeta primers and 13 Jbeta primers. Here immunoSEQ multiplex PCR was the method, and the copy in TCRdb shows in-frame clones only, minus some. This sample has 150,000 to 200,000 clones, with approximately 70% found just once. The TCR sequence derives from a man aged 35 to 55 in good health and CMV-seropositive. The J gene is TRBJ2-5, the V gene TRBV29-1; 9 nucleotides line up with TRBD1. The J call may be incorrect, as the DNA end agrees better with TRBJ2-7. Sample: PBMCs. CDR3 sequence: CSVEAGTGTYEQYF. The CDR3 nucleotides are TGCAGCGTTGAAGCTGGGACAGGGACCTACGAGCAGTACTTC.